This T cell receptor (beta chain) emerged from a study of T cells in women clearing cervical HPV infection. Whole-study context: Blood came at first lesion visit for cases, post-clearance for controls. Study outcomes and limitations: Richness plus V gene abundances separated cases from controls with AUC over 0.8. CIN3+ cases had significantly higher TCR richness than controls; evenness did not differ.

Germline V gives CDR1 DFQATT, CDR2 SNEGSKA (reference sequence). Trimming removed 4 bases from V and 3 bases from J; junction bases left unmatched: 11. The CDR3 runs to 16 residues. Concerning this clone itself: The antigen is unknown. With the read ending 3 residues before the CDR3 end, the germline J gene is used to fill in that end.

Profiling relied on immunoSEQ multiplex PCR, and the TCRdb table lists in-frame clones only, not all of them. Found here are 18,000 or so clones; the top ten clones hold around 14%. All participants had a single incident cervical HPV16 infection, and prevalent HPV16 infections were excluded. Sequenced input: blood buffy coat. The rearrangement uses TRBV20-1 and TRBJ2-7; TRBD2 aligns across 11 bases. This clonotype was obtained from a woman between 18 and 70 years old with a cervical HPV16 infection that either progressed to CIN3+ or cleared (not recorded which). The CDR3 bases that were read are TGCAGTGCTACCCTTCCCGGGACTAGCGGACACTACGAG. Translated, it gives CSATLPGTSGHYE. The complete CDR3 reads CSATLPGTSGHYEQYF.